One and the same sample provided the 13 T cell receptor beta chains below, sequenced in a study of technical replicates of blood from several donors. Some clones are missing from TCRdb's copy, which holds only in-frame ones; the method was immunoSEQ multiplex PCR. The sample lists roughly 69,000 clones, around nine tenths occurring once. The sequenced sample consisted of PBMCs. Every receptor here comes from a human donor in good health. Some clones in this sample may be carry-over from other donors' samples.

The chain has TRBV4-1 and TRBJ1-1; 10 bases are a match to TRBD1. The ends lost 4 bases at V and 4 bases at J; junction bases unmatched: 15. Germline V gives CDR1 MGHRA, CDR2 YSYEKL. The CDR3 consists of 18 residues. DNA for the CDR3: TGCGCCAGCAGCCTAGAGACAGGGGGCTTCCTAGGGCGCACTGAAGCTTTCTTT. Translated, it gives CASSLETGGFLGRTEAFF.

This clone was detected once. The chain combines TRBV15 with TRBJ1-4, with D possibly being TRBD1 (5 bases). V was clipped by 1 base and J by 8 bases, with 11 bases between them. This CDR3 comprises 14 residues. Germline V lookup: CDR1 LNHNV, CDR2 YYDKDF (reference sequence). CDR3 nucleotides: TGTGCCACCAGCAGAGGGGGCGCGGAGGAAAAACTGTTTTTT. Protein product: CATSRGGAEEKLFF. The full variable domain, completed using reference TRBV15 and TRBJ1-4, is DAMVIQNPRYQVTQFGKPVTLSCSQTLNHNVMYWYQQKSSQAPKLLFHYYDKDFNNEADTPDNFQSRRPNTSFCFLDIRSPGLGDTAMYLCATSRGGAEEKLFFGSGTQLSVL.

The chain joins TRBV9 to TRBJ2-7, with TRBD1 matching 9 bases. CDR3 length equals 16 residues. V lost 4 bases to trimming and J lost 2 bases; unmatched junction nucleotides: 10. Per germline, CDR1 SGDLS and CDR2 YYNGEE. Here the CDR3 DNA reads TGTGCCAGCAGCCCCAGGTGGGGGACAGGGCCCTACGAGCAGTACTTC. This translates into CASSPRWGTGPYEQYF.

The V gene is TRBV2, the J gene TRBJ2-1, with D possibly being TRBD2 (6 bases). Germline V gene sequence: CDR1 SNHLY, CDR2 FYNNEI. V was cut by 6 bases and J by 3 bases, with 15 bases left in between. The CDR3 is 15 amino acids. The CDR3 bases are TGTGCCAGCAGCCGCGAGGGGCGGGACTACAATGAGCAGTTCTTC. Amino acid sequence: CASSREGRDYNEQFF.

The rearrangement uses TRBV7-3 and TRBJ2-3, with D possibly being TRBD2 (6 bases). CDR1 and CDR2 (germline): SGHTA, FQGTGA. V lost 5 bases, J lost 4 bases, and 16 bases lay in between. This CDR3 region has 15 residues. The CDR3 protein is CASSTGLGRADTQYF. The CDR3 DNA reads TGTGCCAGCAGCACGGGACTGGGCCGGGCAGATACGCAGTATTTT.

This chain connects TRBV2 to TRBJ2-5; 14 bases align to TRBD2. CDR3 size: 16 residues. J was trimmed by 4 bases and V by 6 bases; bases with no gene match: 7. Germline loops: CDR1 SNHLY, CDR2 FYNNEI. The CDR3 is CASRGTSGSRRETQYF. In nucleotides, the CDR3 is TGTGCCAGCAGGGGGACTAGCGGGAGTAGGCGAGAGACCCAGTACTTC.

The CDR3 sequence: CASSNEAANSPLHF. The CDR3 DNA is TGTGCCAGCTCAAACGAGGCAGCTAATTCACCCCTCCACTTT. The V and J genes are TRBV2 and TRBJ1-6; no definite D call. The CDR3 has 14 residues. CDR1 is SNHLY and CDR2 is FYNNEI in the germline V gene. V gave up 8 bases and J gave up 6 bases, with 14 bases separating them.

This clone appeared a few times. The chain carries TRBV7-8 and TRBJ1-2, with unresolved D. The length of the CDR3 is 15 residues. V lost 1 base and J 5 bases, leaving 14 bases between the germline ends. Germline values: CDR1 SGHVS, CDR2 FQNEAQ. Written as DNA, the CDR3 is TGTGCCAGCAGCTTAGTGGGCGATGGGCTTTATGGCTACACCTTC. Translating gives CASSLVGDGLYGYTF.

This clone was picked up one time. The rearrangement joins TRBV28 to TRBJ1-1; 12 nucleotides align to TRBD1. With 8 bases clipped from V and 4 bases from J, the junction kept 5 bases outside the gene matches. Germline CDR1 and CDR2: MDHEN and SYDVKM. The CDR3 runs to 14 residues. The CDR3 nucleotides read TGTGCCAGCGGGACAGGGGGCTGGAGCACTGAAGCTTTCTTT. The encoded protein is CASGTGGWSTEAFF.

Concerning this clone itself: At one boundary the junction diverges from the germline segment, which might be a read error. The CDR3 loop reads CASSQRDSTWF. The CDR3 DNA reads as TGTGCCAGCAGCCAGCGGGACTCCACGTGGTTC. V gene TRBV5-6 combines with J gene TRBJ2-4; 7 bases line up with TRBD2. The germline V gene encodes CDR1 SGHDT and CDR2 YYEEEE. The CDR3 is 11 residues long.

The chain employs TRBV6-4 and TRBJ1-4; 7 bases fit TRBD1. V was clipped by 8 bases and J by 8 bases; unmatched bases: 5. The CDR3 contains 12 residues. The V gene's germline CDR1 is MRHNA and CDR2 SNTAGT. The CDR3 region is CASGRQGEKLFF. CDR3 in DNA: TGTGCCAGCGGCCGACAGGGCGAAAAACTGTTTTTT.

The CDR3 DNA reads TGTGCCAGTAGTATAAGCCCCGCTCCTCAGCCCCAGCATTTT. Encoded protein: CASSISPAPQPQHF. V gene TRBV19 combines with J gene TRBJ1-5; D not certain. The CDR3 length is 14 residues. The germline V gene has CDR1 LNHDA and CDR2 SQIVND (reference sequence). Trimming removed 2 bases from V and 6 bases from J, with 11 bases in between.

The CDR3 region has the DNA TGTGCCAGCAGCGTAGAAGGCGGCTATGGCTACACCTTC. It translates to CASSVEGGYGYTF. The chain recombines TRBV9 with TRBJ1-2; D not resolved. The CDR3 is made up of 13 amino acids. V shed 0 bases and J shed 4 bases, with 7 bases lying between them. Germline V gives CDR1 SGDLS, CDR2 YYNGEE. The complete variable domain, with remaining parts taken from reference TRBV9 and TRBJ1-2, reads DSGVTQTPKHLITATGQRVTLRCSPRSGDLSVYWYQQSLDQGLQFLIQYYNGEERAKGNILERFSAQQFPDLHSELNLSSLELGDSALYFCASSVEGGYGYTFGSGTRLTVV.